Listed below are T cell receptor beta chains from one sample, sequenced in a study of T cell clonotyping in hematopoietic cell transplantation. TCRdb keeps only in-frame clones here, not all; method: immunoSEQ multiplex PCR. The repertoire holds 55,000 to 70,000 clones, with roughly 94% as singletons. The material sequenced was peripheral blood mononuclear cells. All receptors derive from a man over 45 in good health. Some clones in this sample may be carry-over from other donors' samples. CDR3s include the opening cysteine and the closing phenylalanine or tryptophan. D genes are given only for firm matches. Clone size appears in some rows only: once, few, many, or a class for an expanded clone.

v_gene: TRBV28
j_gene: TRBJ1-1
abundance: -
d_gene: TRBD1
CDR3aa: CASSTTGGTEAFF
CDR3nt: TGTGCCAGCAGTACCACAGGGGGCACTGAAGCTTTCTTT

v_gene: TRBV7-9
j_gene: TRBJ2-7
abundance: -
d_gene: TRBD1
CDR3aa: CASSSGTGSHEQYF
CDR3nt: TGTGCCAGCAGCTCCGGGACAGGGAGTCACGAGCAGTACTTC

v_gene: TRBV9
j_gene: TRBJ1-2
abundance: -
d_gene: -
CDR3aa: CASSLTGEYGYTF
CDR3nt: TGTGCCAGCAGTCTGACAGGAGAGTATGGCTACACCTTC

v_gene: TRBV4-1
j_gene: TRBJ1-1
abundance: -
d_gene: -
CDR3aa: CASSQEEGPNTEAFF
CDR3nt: TGCGCCAGCAGCCAAGAGGAGGGGCCGAACACTGAAGCTTTCTTT

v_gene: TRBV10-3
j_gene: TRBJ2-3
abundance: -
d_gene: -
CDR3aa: CAISESMGTATDTQYF
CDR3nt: TGTGCCATCAGTGAGTCGATGGGGACTGCCACAGATACGCAGTATTTT

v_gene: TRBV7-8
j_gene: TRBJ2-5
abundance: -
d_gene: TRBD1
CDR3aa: CASSLVSRDRVVQETQYF
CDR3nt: TGTGCCAGCAGCTTAGTCAGTCGGGACAGGGTAGTTCAAGAGACCCAGTACTTC

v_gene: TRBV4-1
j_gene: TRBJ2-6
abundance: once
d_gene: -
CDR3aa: CASSQEGPQSGANVLTF
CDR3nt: TGCGCCAGCAGCCAAGAGGGACCGCAATCTGGGGCCAACGTCCTGACTTTC

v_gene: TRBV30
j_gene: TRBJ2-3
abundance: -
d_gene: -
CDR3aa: CAWRQGDTQYF
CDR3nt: TGTGCCTGGAGGCAGGGGGATACGCAGTATTTT

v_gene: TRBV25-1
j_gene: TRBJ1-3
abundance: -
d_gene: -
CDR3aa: CASSARGAGNTIYF
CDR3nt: TGTGCCAGCAGTGCCAGGGGAGCTGGAAACACCATATATTTT

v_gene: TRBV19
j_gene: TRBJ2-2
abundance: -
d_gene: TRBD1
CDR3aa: CASSIDVGQVKLFF
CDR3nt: TGTGCCAGTAGTATAGATGTGGGACAGGTCAAGCTGTTTTTT

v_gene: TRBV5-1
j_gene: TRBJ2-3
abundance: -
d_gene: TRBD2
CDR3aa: CATNPGGASGTDTQYF
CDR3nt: TGCGCCACCAACCCGGGAGGGGCCTCTGGCACAGATACGCAGTATTTT

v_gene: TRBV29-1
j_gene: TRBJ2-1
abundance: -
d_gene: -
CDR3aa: CSVGTYGSNEQFF
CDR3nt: TGCAGCGTTGGGACCTACGGCAGCAATGAGCAGTTCTTC

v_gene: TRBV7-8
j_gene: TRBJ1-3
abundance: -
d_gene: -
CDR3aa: CASSLDFSSGNTIYF
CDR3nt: TGTGCCAGCAGCCTGGACTTTAGCTCTGGAAACACCATATATTTT

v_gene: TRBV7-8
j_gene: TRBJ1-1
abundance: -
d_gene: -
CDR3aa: CASSRGGPTEAFF
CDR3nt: TGTGCCAGCAGCCGAGGGGGTCCCACTGAAGCTTTCTTT

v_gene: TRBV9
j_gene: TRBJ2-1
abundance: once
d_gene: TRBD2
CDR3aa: CASSSGGTSVLNEQFF
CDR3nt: TGTGCCAGCAGCAGCGGGGGGACTAGCGTTCTTAATGAGCAGTTCTTC

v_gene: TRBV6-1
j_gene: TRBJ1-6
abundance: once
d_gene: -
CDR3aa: CASSGDSETSPLHF
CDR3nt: TGTGCCAGCAGTGGAGACAGCGAAACTTCACCCCTCCACTTT

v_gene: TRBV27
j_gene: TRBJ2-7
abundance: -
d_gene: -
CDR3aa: CASRRGRPHEQYF
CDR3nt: TGTGCCAGCAGGAGAGGCAGACCCCACGAGCAGTACTTC

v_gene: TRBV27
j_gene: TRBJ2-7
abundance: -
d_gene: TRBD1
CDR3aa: CASSPRGKSPAYEQYF
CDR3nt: TGTGCCAGCAGCCCCAGGGGGAAGAGCCCTGCCTACGAGCAGTACTTC

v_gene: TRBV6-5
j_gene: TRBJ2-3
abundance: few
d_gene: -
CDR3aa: CASSFRQSSTDTQYF
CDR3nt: TGTGCCAGCAGTTTCCGACAGTCTAGCACAGATACGCAGTATTTT

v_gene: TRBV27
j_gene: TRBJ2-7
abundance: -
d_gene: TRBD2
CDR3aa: CASRGGRGTYEQYF
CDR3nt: TGTGCCAGCAGAGGTGGGAGGGGCACCTACGAGCAGTACTTC

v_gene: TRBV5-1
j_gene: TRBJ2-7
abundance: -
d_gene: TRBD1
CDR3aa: CASSGGTGVPYEQYF
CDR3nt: TGCGCCAGCAGCGGCGGGACAGGGGTTCCCTACGAGCAGTACTTC

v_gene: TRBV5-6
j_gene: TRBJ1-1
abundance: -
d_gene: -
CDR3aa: CASSLTTGVNTEAFF
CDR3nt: TGTGCCAGCAGCTTGACGACAGGAGTGAACACTGAAGCTTTCTTT

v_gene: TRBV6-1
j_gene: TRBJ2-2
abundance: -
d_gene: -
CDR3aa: CASGGTNTGELFF
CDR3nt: TGTGCCAGCGGGGGGACTAACACCGGGGAGCTGTTTTTT

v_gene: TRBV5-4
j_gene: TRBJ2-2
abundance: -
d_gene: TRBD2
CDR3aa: CASSPGVAGPDTGELFF
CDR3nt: TGTGCCAGCAGCCCCGGGGTAGCGGGGCCGGACACCGGGGAGCTGTTTTTT

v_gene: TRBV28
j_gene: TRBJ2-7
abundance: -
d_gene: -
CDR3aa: CASSQRYEQYF
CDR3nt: TGTGCCAGCAGCCAGCGCTACGAGCAGTACTTC

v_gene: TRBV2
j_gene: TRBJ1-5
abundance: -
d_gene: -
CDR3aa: CASSESVGSLQPQHF
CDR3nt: TGTGCCAGCAGTGAATCAGTAGGTTCTTTGCAGCCCCAGCATTTT

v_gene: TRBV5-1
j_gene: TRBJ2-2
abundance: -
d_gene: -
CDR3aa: CASSSPDRTDTGELFF
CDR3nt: TGCGCCAGCAGCTCCCCTGACAGAACTGACACCGGGGAGCTGTTTTTT

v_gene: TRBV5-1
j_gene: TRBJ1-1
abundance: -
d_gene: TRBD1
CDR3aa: CASSTQGDRTEAFF
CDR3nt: TGCGCCAGCAGCACACAGGGGGATCGCACTGAAGCTTTCTTT

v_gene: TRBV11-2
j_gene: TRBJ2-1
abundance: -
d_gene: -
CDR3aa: CASSLALYNEQFF
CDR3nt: TGTGCCAGCAGCTTAGCACTCTACAATGAGCAGTTCTTC

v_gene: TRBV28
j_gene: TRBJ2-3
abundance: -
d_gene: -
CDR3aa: CASSLLSRDTQYF
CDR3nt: TGTGCCAGCAGTTTACTCTCGAGAGATACGCAGTATTTT

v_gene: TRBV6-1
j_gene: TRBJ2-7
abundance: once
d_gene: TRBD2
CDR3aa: CASSEVVAGVEQYF
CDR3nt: TGTGCCAGCAGTGAAGTGGTAGCGGGAGTCGAGCAGTACTTC

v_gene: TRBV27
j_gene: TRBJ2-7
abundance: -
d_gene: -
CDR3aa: CASSNGPAGEQYF
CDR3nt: TGTGCCAGCTCAAACGGCCCCGCCGGCGAGCAGTACTTC

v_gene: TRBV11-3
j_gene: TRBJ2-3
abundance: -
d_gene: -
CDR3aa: CASSLGTRPTDTQYF
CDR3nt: TGTGCCAGCAGCCTCGGGACACGACCCACAGATACGCAGTATTTT

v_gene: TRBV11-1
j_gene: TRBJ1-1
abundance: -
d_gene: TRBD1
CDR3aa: CASSGQGDTEAFF
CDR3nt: TGTGCCAGCAGCGGGCAGGGGGACACTGAAGCTTTCTTT

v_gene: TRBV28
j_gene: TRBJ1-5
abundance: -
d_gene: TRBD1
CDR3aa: CASSSGQGNLGNQPQHF
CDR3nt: TGTGCCAGCAGTTCTGGACAGGGGAATTTGGGCAATCAGCCCCAGCATTTT

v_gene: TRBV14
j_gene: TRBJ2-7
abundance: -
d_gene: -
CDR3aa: CASSRVLLYEQYF
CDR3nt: TGTGCCAGCAGCCGGGTCCTTCTTTACGAGCAGTACTTC

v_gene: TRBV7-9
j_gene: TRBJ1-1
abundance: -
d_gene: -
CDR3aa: CASSQTRNTEAFF
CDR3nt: TGTGCCAGCAGCCAAACACGGAACACTGAAGCTTTCTTT

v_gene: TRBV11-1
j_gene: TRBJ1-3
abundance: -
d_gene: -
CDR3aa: CASSFIGSGHSGNTIYF
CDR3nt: TGTGCCAGCAGCTTCATCGGCTCCGGACACTCTGGAAACACCATATATTTT

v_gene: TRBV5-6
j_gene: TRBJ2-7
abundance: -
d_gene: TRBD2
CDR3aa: CASSLGATSGRGYEQYF
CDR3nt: TGTGCCAGCAGCTTGGGGGCAACTAGCGGGAGGGGCTACGAGCAGTACTTC

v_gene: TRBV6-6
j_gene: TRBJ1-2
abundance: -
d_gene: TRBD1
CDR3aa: CASSYGQGAKGYTF
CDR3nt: TGTGCCAGCAGTTACGGACAGGGGGCGAAAGGCTACACCTTC

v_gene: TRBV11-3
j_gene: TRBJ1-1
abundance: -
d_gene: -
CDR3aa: CASSLDTGGAAFF
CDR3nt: TGTGCCAGCAGCTTAGATACCGGGGGCGCGGCTTTCTTT

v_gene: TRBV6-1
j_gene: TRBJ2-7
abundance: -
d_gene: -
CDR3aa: CASRSQVGDEQYF
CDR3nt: TGTGCCAGCAGAAGCCAGGTGGGGGACGAGCAGTACTTC